The rows below give T cell receptor beta chains drawn from one sample of a study of cytomegalovirus exposure and HLA in healthy donors. Assay: immunoSEQ multiplex PCR; the TCRdb copy retains only in-frame clones and omits some. This table has 65,000 or so clones, about 90% appearing once. Sequencing input: PBMCs. These TCRs come from a woman aged 18-29 years in good health and CMV-seronegative. The CDR3 runs from the conserved cysteine through the conserved F or W. Fields, in order: V gene, J gene, D gene, clone size, CDR3 DNA, CDR3 protein. D genes are given only for firm matches. Some rows have no size entry. The others give once, few or many, or a class for an expanded clone.

v_call: TRBV9
j_call: TRBJ1-5
d_call: -
clone_size: -
cdr3_nt: TGTGCCAGCAGCGTAGAAGGGGGGGCTCAGCCCCAGCATTTT
cdr3_aa: CASSVEGGAQPQHF

v_call: TRBV6-6
j_call: TRBJ2-7
d_call: TRBD1
clone_size: -
cdr3_nt: TGTGCCAGCAGAAGCAATCCCGGTACAGGGGGGAACGAGCAGTACTTC
cdr3_aa: CASRSNPGTGGNEQYF

v_call: TRBV27
j_call: TRBJ1-1
d_call: -
clone_size: -
cdr3_nt: TGTGCCAGCAGTTTATCGTCGCGGGGGCGCGAAGGTATGAACACTGAAGCTTTCTTT
cdr3_aa: CASSLSSRGREGMNTEAFF

v_call: TRBV27
j_call: TRBJ1-1
d_call: -
clone_size: -
cdr3_nt: TGTGCCAGCAGTTTACTCAGTCGGAACAGGGAGGGTGGGATGAACACTGAAGCTTTCTTT
cdr3_aa: CASSLLSRNREGGMNTEAFF

v_call: TRBV4-3
j_call: TRBJ1-3
d_call: -
clone_size: once
cdr3_nt: TGCGCCAGCAGCCAAGATTCCTCAGGGGCTGGAAACACCATATATTTT
cdr3_aa: CASSQDSSGAGNTIYF

v_call: TRBV5-1
j_call: TRBJ2-3
d_call: -
clone_size: once
cdr3_nt: TGCGCCAGCAGCTCCCTAGGGACTAGCACAGATACGCAGTATTTT
cdr3_aa: CASSSLGTSTDTQYF

v_call: TRBV6-1
j_call: TRBJ2-5
d_call: TRBD2
clone_size: -
cdr3_nt: TGTGCCAGCATTCAAGGTGGAGCGGGGAGAGAGACCCAGTACTTC
cdr3_aa: CASIQGGAGRETQYF

v_call: TRBV28
j_call: TRBJ2-2
d_call: -
clone_size: -
cdr3_nt: TGTGCCAGCAGTAACAAGAACACCGGGGAGCTGTTTTTT
cdr3_aa: CASSNKNTGELFF

v_call: TRBV7-8
j_call: TRBJ2-7
d_call: -
clone_size: -
cdr3_nt: TGTGCCAGCAGCTTAAGGGGCGGCTCCTACGAGCAGTACTTC
cdr3_aa: CASSLRGGSYEQYF

v_call: TRBV7-3
j_call: TRBJ1-1
d_call: -
clone_size: -
cdr3_nt: TGTGCCAGCAGCCCCGGGCCAGGGGACACTGAAGCTTTCTTT
cdr3_aa: CASSPGPGDTEAFF

v_call: TRBV21-1
j_call: TRBJ2-7
d_call: -
clone_size: -
cdr3_nt: TGTGCCAGTAGGGGCGACGAGCAGTACTTC
cdr3_aa: CASRGDEQYF

v_call: TRBV6-4
j_call: TRBJ2-1
d_call: -
clone_size: -
cdr3_nt: TGTGCCAGCAGTGCCGGTGACAACAATGAGCAGTTCTTC
cdr3_aa: CASSAGDNNEQFF

v_call: TRBV6-5
j_call: TRBJ1-5
d_call: -
clone_size: -
cdr3_nt: TGTGCCAGTTCGGACAGAGGCAATCAGCCCCAGCATTTT
cdr3_aa: CASSDRGNQPQHF

v_call: TRBV7-2
j_call: TRBJ2-7
d_call: -
clone_size: -
cdr3_nt: TGTGCCAGCAGCTTACTGGGCAGCCCTTTCTTCAAGCAGTACTTC
cdr3_aa: CASSLLGSPFFKQYF

v_call: TRBV5-1
j_call: TRBJ2-5
d_call: TRBD2
clone_size: -
cdr3_nt: TGCGCCAGCAGCTTGGTGCCAGCGGGGGGGCAGGAGACCCAGTACTTC
cdr3_aa: CASSLVPAGGQETQYF

v_call: TRBV19
j_call: TRBJ2-1
d_call: -
clone_size: -
cdr3_nt: TGTGCCAGTAGTACCTTGGACCAGGGGAATGAGCAGTTCTTC
cdr3_aa: CASSTLDQGNEQFF

v_call: TRBV14
j_call: TRBJ1-3
d_call: -
clone_size: -
cdr3_nt: TGTGCCAGCAGCCACCTGACAGCGTCCTCTGGAAACACCATATATTTT
cdr3_aa: CASSHLTASSGNTIYF

v_call: TRBV10-2
j_call: TRBJ2-2
d_call: -
clone_size: -
cdr3_nt: TGCGCCAGCAGTGAAAGGATAGCCCCCGGGGAGCTGTTTTTT
cdr3_aa: CASSERIAPGELFF

v_call: TRBV7-2
j_call: TRBJ2-1
d_call: -
clone_size: -
cdr3_nt: TGTGCCAGCAGCCCCTTCGGGCCACAGGGCCGGAAAAATGAGCAGTTCTTC
cdr3_aa: CASSPFGPQGRKNEQFF

v_call: TRBV21-1
j_call: TRBJ2-7
d_call: -
clone_size: few
cdr3_nt: TGTGCCAGCAAGAGGGCGTCCTACGAGCAGTACTTC
cdr3_aa: CASKRASYEQYF

v_call: TRBV4-2
j_call: TRBJ1-6
d_call: TRBD1
clone_size: -
cdr3_nt: TGTGCCAGCAGCATAGAACAGGGGGGTTCACCCCTCCACTTT
cdr3_aa: CASSIEQGGSPLHF

v_call: TRBV21-1
j_call: TRBJ2-7
d_call: -
clone_size: -
cdr3_nt: TGTGCCAGCGGGGAGGGCGGTTACGAGCAGTACTTC
cdr3_aa: CASGEGGYEQYF

v_call: TRBV6-1
j_call: TRBJ2-7
d_call: TRBD1
clone_size: -
cdr3_nt: TGTGCCAGCAGTGAACCCGGGACAGGGTTCTACGAGCAGTACTTC
cdr3_aa: CASSEPGTGFYEQYF

v_call: TRBV27
j_call: TRBJ1-1
d_call: TRBD1
clone_size: -
cdr3_nt: TGTGCCAGCAGTTTCAGGGGGCTGAACACTGAAGCTTTCTTT
cdr3_aa: CASSFRGLNTEAFF

v_call: TRBV13
j_call: TRBJ2-7
d_call: -
clone_size: -
cdr3_nt: TGTGCCAGCAGCTTAGGCCGGGACTCCCTAGGTAGGCAGTACTTC
cdr3_aa: CASSLGRDSLGRQYF

v_call: TRBV6-6
j_call: TRBJ2-2
d_call: TRBD2
clone_size: -
cdr3_nt: TGTGCCAGCAGGAGACAAGCGGGGCAGAACACCGGGGAGCTGTTTTTT
cdr3_aa: CASRRQAGQNTGELFF

v_call: TRBV5-1
j_call: TRBJ1-5
d_call: -
clone_size: -
cdr3_nt: TGCGCCAGCAGCGCGGGGGCCGATAGCAATCAGCCCCAGCATTTT
cdr3_aa: CASSAGADSNQPQHF

v_call: TRBV11-3
j_call: TRBJ2-3
d_call: -
clone_size: -
cdr3_nt: TGTGCCAGCAACCCTAGGTTAGAAGATACGCAGTATTTT
cdr3_aa: CASNPRLEDTQYF

v_call: TRBV5-4
j_call: TRBJ2-2
d_call: -
clone_size: -
cdr3_nt: TGTGCCAGCAGTCCTAGGGGGACCGCCGGGGAGCTGTTTTTT
cdr3_aa: CASSPRGTAGELFF

v_call: TRBV5-6
j_call: TRBJ1-2
d_call: -
clone_size: -
cdr3_nt: TGTGCCAGCAGCCCGGGGGGCGGATACTATGGCTACACCTTC
cdr3_aa: CASSPGGGYYGYTF

v_call: TRBV6-5
j_call: TRBJ2-5
d_call: TRBD2
clone_size: -
cdr3_nt: TGTGCCAGCAGCCCCCAGAGCGGGGGGTCCCAGACCCAGTACTTC
cdr3_aa: CASSPQSGGSQTQYF

v_call: TRBV2
j_call: TRBJ1-4
d_call: -
clone_size: -
cdr3_nt: TGTGCCAGCAGTTGGGATTCCGCCGGGGTGCTATCAACTAATGAAAAACTGTTTTTT
cdr3_aa: CASSWDSAGVLSTNEKLFF

v_call: TRBV5-1
j_call: TRBJ2-1
d_call: -
clone_size: once
cdr3_nt: TGCGCCAGCGCTAACGGGTACAATGAGCAGTTCTTC
cdr3_aa: CASANGYNEQFF

v_call: TRBV7-8
j_call: TRBJ1-5
d_call: TRBD1
clone_size: -
cdr3_nt: TGTGCCAGCAGCTCTCCGGGACAGTTTTATAGCAATCAGCCCCAGCATTTT
cdr3_aa: CASSSPGQFYSNQPQHF

v_call: TRBV18
j_call: TRBJ1-4
d_call: TRBD1
clone_size: -
cdr3_nt: TGTGCCAGCTCACCGCAGGGGGCAACTAATGAAAAACTGTTTTTT
cdr3_aa: CASSPQGATNEKLFF

v_call: TRBV11-2
j_call: TRBJ2-3
d_call: TRBD2
clone_size: -
cdr3_nt: TGTGCCAGCAGCTGGACTAGCGGGATGGATACGCAGTATTTT
cdr3_aa: CASSWTSGMDTQYF

v_call: TRBV19
j_call: TRBJ1-5
d_call: -
clone_size: -
cdr3_nt: TGTGCCAGTAGTATAGGGGGACTAAGCAATCAGCCCCAGCATTTT
cdr3_aa: CASSIGGLSNQPQHF

v_call: TRBV2
j_call: TRBJ2-1
d_call: TRBD2
clone_size: -
cdr3_nt: TGTGCCAGCAGGCCTCCCGGACTAGCGGGTCATGAGCAGTTCTTC
cdr3_aa: CASRPPGLAGHEQFF

v_call: TRBV30
j_call: TRBJ2-6
d_call: -
clone_size: -
cdr3_nt: TGTGCCTTGGAGGGTTGGGGCGCGGGCTCTGGGGCCAACGTCCTGACTTTC
cdr3_aa: CALEGWGAGSGANVLTF

v_call: TRBV4-2
j_call: TRBJ1-3
d_call: TRBD1
clone_size: -
cdr3_nt: TGTGCCAGCAGCCCAGGACAGGGTCCAACAGCGCTCTCTGGAAACACCATATATTTT
cdr3_aa: CASSPGQGPTALSGNTIYF

v_call: TRBV6-5
j_call: TRBJ2-3
d_call: -
clone_size: -
cdr3_nt: TGTGCCAGCAGACGATCGGGACGGGAGAGGGATACGCAGTATTTT
cdr3_aa: CASRRSGRERDTQYF

v_call: TRBV11-1
j_call: TRBJ2-7
d_call: -
clone_size: -
cdr3_nt: TGTGCCAGCAGCTTGCAGGGGTACTACGAGCAGTACTTC
cdr3_aa: CASSLQGYYEQYF

v_call: TRBV15
j_call: TRBJ2-2
d_call: TRBD2
clone_size: -
cdr3_nt: TGTGCCACCAGCAGAACCAGCGGGACTCCCACCGGGGAGCTGTTTTTT
cdr3_aa: CATSRTSGTPTGELFF

v_call: TRBV7-3
j_call: TRBJ2-3
d_call: -
clone_size: -
cdr3_nt: TGTGCCAGCAGCCCCCTGGCAGGGAAGGCAGATACGCAGTATTTT
cdr3_aa: CASSPLAGKADTQYF

v_call: TRBV15
j_call: TRBJ2-7
d_call: TRBD1
clone_size: few
cdr3_nt: TGTGCCACCAGCAGACCCCAGGGACAGGGGGTCAACGAGCAGTACTTC
cdr3_aa: CATSRPQGQGVNEQYF

v_call: TRBV28
j_call: TRBJ1-6
d_call: TRBD1
clone_size: -
cdr3_nt: TGTGCCAGCAGTTTCCAACAGGGGGCTTGGACAAATTCACCCCTCCACTTT
cdr3_aa: CASSFQQGAWTNSPLHF

v_call: TRBV9
j_call: TRBJ2-2
d_call: TRBD2
clone_size: -
cdr3_nt: TGTGCCAGCAGCACGACGCTAGGCGGGGGGCGGGCCGGGGAGCTGTTTTTT
cdr3_aa: CASSTTLGGGRAGELFF

v_call: TRBV18
j_call: TRBJ1-2
d_call: TRBD1
clone_size: -
cdr3_nt: TGTGCCAGCTCACCAACCCCGGGGACAGGGAGTACCTTC
cdr3_aa: CASSPTPGTGSTF

v_call: TRBV6-1
j_call: TRBJ1-4
d_call: TRBD1
clone_size: -
cdr3_nt: TGTGCCAGCAGTCCCGGGACAGGGGCTGAAAAACTGTTTTTT
cdr3_aa: CASSPGTGAEKLFF

v_call: TRBV6-4
j_call: TRBJ2-3
d_call: -
clone_size: -
cdr3_nt: TGTGCCAGCAGGTCACTAGCTGAGGTCACAGATACGCAGTATTTT
cdr3_aa: CASRSLAEVTDTQYF

v_call: TRBV19
j_call: TRBJ1-6
d_call: -
clone_size: -
cdr3_nt: TGTGCCAGTAGACCACAGGCGGCGGGGAATTCACCCCTCCACTTT
cdr3_aa: CASRPQAAGNSPLHF

v_call: TRBV14
j_call: TRBJ1-2
d_call: -
clone_size: -
cdr3_nt: TGTGCCAGCAGCCCGAGCCGGCCAGGGTATGGCTACACCTTC
cdr3_aa: CASSPSRPGYGYTF

v_call: TRBV7-9
j_call: TRBJ2-3
d_call: -
clone_size: -
cdr3_nt: TGTGCCAGCAGCTTATTCAACACAGATACGCAGTATTTT
cdr3_aa: CASSLFNTDTQYF

v_call: TRBV23-1
j_call: TRBJ1-1
d_call: TRBD1
clone_size: -
cdr3_nt: TGCGCCAGAAATGGGGGTACGGGTAGACAGGGGGGGACTGAAGCTTTCTTT
cdr3_aa: CARNGGTGRQGGTEAFF

v_call: TRBV6-1
j_call: TRBJ2-3
d_call: -
clone_size: many
cdr3_nt: TGTGCCAGCAGCGAATTGGAGAGCGATGCGCAGTATTTT
cdr3_aa: CASSELESDAQYF